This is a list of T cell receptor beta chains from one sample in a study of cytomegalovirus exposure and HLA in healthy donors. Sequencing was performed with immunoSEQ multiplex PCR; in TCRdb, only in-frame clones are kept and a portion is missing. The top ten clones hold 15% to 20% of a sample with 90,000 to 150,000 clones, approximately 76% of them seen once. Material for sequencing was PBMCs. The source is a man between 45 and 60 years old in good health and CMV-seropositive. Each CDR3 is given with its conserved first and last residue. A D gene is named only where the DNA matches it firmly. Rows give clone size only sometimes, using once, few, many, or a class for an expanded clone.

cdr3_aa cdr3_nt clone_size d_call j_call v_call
CASSPSQGILTYEQYF TGTGCCAGCAGTCCTTCACAGGGAATACTTACCTACGAGCAGTACTTC few NA TRBJ2-7 TRBV27
CASSTLAGGDYEQYF TGTGCCAGTAGTACCCTAGCGGGGGGCGACTACGAGCAGTACTTC NA TRBD2 TRBJ2-7 TRBV19
CASRRTDRESSYNEQFF TGTGCCAGCAGACGAACCGACAGGGAGAGCTCCTACAATGAGCAGTTCTTC once TRBD1 TRBJ2-1 TRBV7-6
CASSPFLGGINYGYTF TGCGCCAGCAGCCCCTTCCTGGGAGGGATTAACTATGGCTACACCTTC NA NA TRBJ1-2 TRBV5-1
CASSSTRQGHYGYTF TGTGCCAGCAGCTCCACTAGACAGGGACACTATGGCTACACCTTC few TRBD1 TRBJ1-2 TRBV7-2
CASKEVAGVTGELFF TGTGCCAGCAAGGAGGTAGCGGGGGTCACCGGGGAGCTGTTTTTT NA TRBD2 TRBJ2-2 TRBV7-8
CASSQAHGNTIYF TGCGCCAGCAGCCAAGCCCATGGAAACACCATATATTTT NA NA TRBJ1-3 TRBV4-3
CASYERADTEAFF TGTGCCAGCTATGAGAGGGCGGACACTGAAGCTTTCTTT NA NA TRBJ1-1 TRBV19
CASIENRFSPEAFF TGTGCCAGCATCGAGAACAGGTTTTCTCCTGAAGCTTTCTTT NA NA TRBJ1-1 TRBV6-5
CASSPGGVGTGEIEQYF TGCGCCAGCAGCCCTGGGGGGGTCGGGACAGGGGAAATCGAGCAGTACTTC NA TRBD1 TRBJ2-7 TRBV5-1
CASSSRLAGGPRSYNEQFF TGTGCCAGCAGCTCCCGACTAGCGGGGGGCCCTCGCTCCTACAATGAGCAGTTCTTC NA TRBD2 TRBJ2-1 TRBV7-9
CASTREWETQYF TGTGCCAGCACTAGGGAGTGGGAGACCCAGTACTTC NA NA TRBJ2-5 TRBV6-1
CASSLGSTYEQFF TGTGCCAGCAGCTTAGGGTCTACTTATGAGCAGTTCTTC NA NA TRBJ2-1 TRBV11-3
CASRKRTGSGEAFF TGTGCCAGCAGAAAAAGAACAGGGTCGGGCGAAGCTTTCTTT NA NA TRBJ1-1 TRBV6-4
CASSLAAGNTKTQYF TGTGCCAGCAGCTTAGCGGCCGGGAATACGAAGACCCAGTACTTC once NA TRBJ2-5 TRBV7-2
CASSSPYRVEQYF TGTGCCAGCAGCTCCCCCTACAGGGTCGAGCAGTACTTC NA NA TRBJ2-7 TRBV7-2
CASSPTDRGWLQYF TGTGCCAGCAGCCCTACGGACAGGGGGTGGCTTCAGTACTTC NA TRBD1 TRBJ2-4 TRBV5-6
CASSFGQSSTDTQYF TGTGCCAGCAGCTTTGGCCAGTCTAGCACAGATACGCAGTATTTT NA NA TRBJ2-3 TRBV7-2
CATRGGSYNEQFF TGTGCCACCCGGGGGGGTTCCTACAATGAGCAGTTCTTC NA TRBD2 TRBJ2-1 TRBV2
CASSPVGLAGLGTQYF TGTGCCAGTAGTCCCGTTGGTCTAGCGGGATTGGGTACGCAGTATTTT NA TRBD2 TRBJ2-3 TRBV19
CASSLGLAATLGTDTQYF TGCGCCAGCAGCTTGGGACTAGCGGCCACGTTAGGCACAGATACGCAGTATTTT few TRBD2 TRBJ2-3 TRBV5-1
CASSRSGGTSTDTQYF TGTGCCAGCTCCCGTTCCGGCGGGACTAGCACAGATACGCAGTATTTT NA NA TRBJ2-3 TRBV18
CSSSHPGGGRTEAFF TGTTCCAGCAGCCATCCTGGGGGGGGACGGACTGAAGCTTTCTTT NA NA TRBJ1-1 TRBV7-9
CASSYPRQGSLNEQYF TGTGCCAGCAGTTACCCTAGGCAGGGTTCGCTGAACGAGCAGTACTTC few NA TRBJ2-7 TRBV6-6
CASSLIASSAGELFF TGCGCCAGCAGCTTAATAGCGTCGTCGGCCGGGGAGCTGTTTTTT NA NA TRBJ2-2 TRBV5-1
CASRRGSTEAFF TGTGCCAGCAGACGGGGTAGCACTGAAGCTTTCTTT NA NA TRBJ1-1 TRBV2
CASSLAAGVGTEAFF TGCGCCAGCAGCTTGGCTGCGGGGGTGGGCACTGAAGCTTTCTTT NA NA TRBJ1-1 TRBV5-1
CASSGNRGGNTEAFF TGTGCCAGCAGTGGAAACAGGGGAGGGAACACTGAAGCTTTCTTT NA TRBD1 TRBJ1-1 TRBV25-1
CASSREPYYYEQYF TGCGCCAGCTCGCGGGAGCCCTATTACTACGAGCAGTACTTC NA TRBD2 TRBJ2-7 TRBV10-1
CASQGSLQESQYF TGCGCCAGCCAGGGGTCCCTCCAAGAGAGCCAGTACTTC NA NA TRBJ2-5 TRBV5-1
CASRTGFREKLFF TGTGCCAGCAGGACAGGGTTTCGGGAAAAACTGTTTTTT NA TRBD1 TRBJ1-4 TRBV28
CASSRPDRAQLLNYGYTF TGTGCCAGCAGTCGCCCCGACAGGGCCCAGCTATTAAACTATGGCTACACCTTC NA TRBD1 TRBJ1-2 TRBV6-7
CSARGGYEQYF TGCAGTGCTAGAGGAGGTTACGAGCAGTACTTC NA NA TRBJ2-7 TRBV20-1
CASSLIGGNTEAFF TGTGCCAGCAGTTTAATCGGGGGTAACACTGAAGCTTTCTTT NA NA TRBJ1-1 TRBV28